A selection of T cell receptor beta chains follows, all from one sample in a study of T cells in Graves' hyperthyroidism and ophthalmopathy. TCRdb fed the multiplex PCR reads into MiXCR, producing one record per CDR3 protein. This table has some 500,000 distinct CDR3 sequences, about an eighth appearing once. Material: blood. The receptors shown here come from a woman aged 18-29 years with Graves' hyperthyroidism. The CDR3 runs from the conserved cysteine through the conserved F or W. D genes are given only for firm matches. Some rows mark clone size as missing; the rest say once, few, many or name a class of expanded clone.

>many|TRBJ2-2|-|TRBV7-6
CASSLGLGSVGTGELFF
TGTGCCAGCAGCTTAGGTTTGGGGAGCGTGGGCACCGGGGAGCTGTTTTTT
>many|TRBJ1-1|-|TRBV6-2/TRBV6-3
CASSPPTTEAFF
TGTGCCAGCAGCCCTCCCACCACTGAAGCTTTCTTT
>many|TRBJ1-2|TRBD1|TRBV27
CASSTGQHHGYTF
TGTGCCAGCAGTACGGGACAGCACCATGGCTACACCTTC
>-|TRBJ2-1|-|TRBV4-1
CASSQDYDTSEQFF
TGCGCCAGCAGCCAAGATTATGATACTAGCGAGCAGTTCTTC
>-|TRBJ2-6|-|TRBV5-4
CASTLARQLLSGANVLTF
TGTGCCAGCACCCTGGCGAGACAGCTCCTCTCTGGGGCCAACGTCCTGACTTTC
>few|TRBJ2-1|-|TRBV7-9
CASSLGGASRYNEQFF
TGTGCCAGCAGCTTAGGCGGCGCTAGCCGGTACAATGAGCAGTTCTTC
>many|TRBJ2-5|-|TRBV28
CASALARRGRTQYF
TGTGCCAGCGCTCTGGCGCGCCGGGGTCGGACCCAGTACTTC
>once|TRBJ2-1|TRBD2|TRBV11-2
CASALGLAGVSSYNEQFF
TGTGCCAGCGCCCTAGGACTAGCGGGAGTCAGCTCCTACAATGAGCAGTTCTTC
>many|TRBJ1-6|TRBD1|TRBV27
CASSAPETGLGSPLHF
TGTGCCAGCAGCGCCCCCGAGACAGGGCTTGGTTCACCCCTCCACTTT
>-|TRBJ1-3|-|TRBV12-3/TRBV12-4
CASSLGRGEDF
TGTGCCAGCAGTTTGGGTCGGGGAGAGGATTTT
>many|TRBJ1-1|-|TRBV2
CASTTELNTEAFF
TGTGCCAGCACGACGGAGCTGAACACTGAAGCTTTCTTT
>few|TRBJ1-2|-|TRBV25-1
CASSESGQLYGYTF
TGTGCCAGCAGTGAATCCGGACAGCTCTATGGCTACACCTTC
>many|TRBJ1-1|-|TRBV7-3
CASSPNGAAEAFF
TGTGCCAGCAGCCCGAACGGCGCGGCTGAAGCTTTCTTT
>many|TRBJ1-2|TRBD1|TRBV12-3/TRBV12-4
CASSLDQGAHGYTF
TGTGCCAGCAGTTTAGATCAGGGGGCACATGGCTACACCTTC
>few|TRBJ1-1|-|TRBV4-1
CASSQEGGTTEAFF
TGCGCCAGCAGCCAAGAGGGGGGCACCACTGAAGCTTTCTTT
>-|TRBJ2-1|TRBD1|TRBV30
CAWSRDRGRSYNEQFF
TGTGCCTGGAGTAGGGACAGGGGGCGCTCCTACAATGAGCAGTTCTTC
>many|TRBJ1-2|-|TRBV7-9
CASSLAYRQSDYGYTF
TGTGCCAGCAGCTTAGCGTATAGACAGAGCGACTATGGCTACACCTTC
>few|TRBJ2-7|-|TRBV20-1
CSARDVEGPWEQYF
TGCAGTGCTAGAGATGTTGAAGGGCCGTGGGAGCAGTACTTC
>many|TRBJ2-1|TRBD2|TRBV6-5
CASSYSRSSGGNEQFF
TGTGCCAGCAGTTACTCGAGGTCTAGCGGTGGCAATGAGCAGTTCTTC
>few|TRBJ1-6|-|TRBV6-1
CASQLGSYNSPLHF
TGTGCCAGCCAGTTAGGGTCCTATAATTCACCCCTCCACTTT
>many|TRBJ2-2|TRBD1|TRBV11-3
CASSKRNTGAGGGELFF
TGTGCCAGCAGCAAACGGAACACAGGGGCAGGTGGCGGGGAGCTGTTTTTT
>-|TRBJ2-1|-|TRBV9
CASSVPYHNEQLF
TGTGCCAGCAGCGTTCCCTACCACAATGAGCAGCTCTTC
>many|TRBJ2-1|-|TRBV5-1
CASSLGGPYNEQFF
TGCGCCAGCAGCTTGGGCGGTCCCTACAATGAGCAGTTCTTC
>many|TRBJ1-3|-|TRBV6-5
CASSYSPSSPSGNTIYF
TGTGCCAGCAGTTACTCACCCTCTAGTCCCTCTGGAAACACCATATATTTT
>few|TRBJ2-2|-|TRBV6-1
CASSEGIGTGELFF
TGTGCCAGCAGTGAAGGAATTGGGACCGGGGAGCTGTTTTTT
>-|TRBJ2-6|TRBD2|TRBV25-1
CASSGPGGAGANVLTF
TGTGCCAGCAGTGGACCGGGGGGGGCTGGGGCCAACGTCCTGACTTTC
>many|TRBJ1-1|-|TRBV19
CASIRGGIDINTEAFF
TGTGCCAGTATCCGGGGGGGGATCGACATTAACACTGAAGCTTTCTTT
>many|TRBJ1-2|-|TRBV2
CASMFDRYGYTF
TGTGCCAGCATGTTCGACCGTTATGGCTACACCTTC
>-|TRBJ2-5|TRBD1|TRBV5-4
CASSPRQGDQETQYF
TGTGCCAGCAGCCCCCGACAGGGGGATCAAGAGACCCAGTACTTC
>-|TRBJ2-2|-|TRBV5-1
CASSYTGSTGELFF
TGCGCCAGCAGCTATACGGGAAGCACCGGGGAGCTGTTTTTT
>many|TRBJ1-1|-|TRBV10-3
CAISELRNTEAFF
TGTGCCATCAGTGAGTTAAGGAACACTGAAGCTTTCTTT
>-|TRBJ1-6|-|TRBV30
CAWTTGSSYNSPLHF
TGTGCCTGGACCACCGGCAGCTCCTATAATTCACCCCTCCACTTT
>many|TRBJ2-1|TRBD2|TRBV10-3
CAISESGAGGYNEQFF
TGTGCCATCAGTGAGTCTGGAGCGGGAGGCTACAATGAGCAGTTCTTC
>many|TRBJ2-2|-|TRBV20-1
CSAFSLGQNTGELFF
TGCAGTGCTTTTAGTCTCGGCCAGAACACCGGGGAGCTGTTTTTT
>-|TRBJ2-2|-|TRBV7-9
CASSPSGSGELFF
TGTGCCAGCAGCCCCAGCGGGTCCGGGGAGCTGTTTTTT
>-|TRBJ1-1|-|TRBV27
CASSSLTGPKGSAFF
TGTGCCAGCAGTTCCCTGACAGGACCTAAGGGATCGGCTTTCTTT
>-|TRBJ1-2|TRBD1|TRBV30
CAWRGSGQGYGYTF
TGTGCCTGGAGGGGATCGGGACAGGGCTATGGCTACACCTTC
>-|TRBJ1-4|-|TRBV14
CASSQLSEKLFF
TGTGCCAGCAGCCAACTGAGTGAAAAACTGTTTTTT
>-|TRBJ1-1|-|TRBV9
CASSVGGPGAGTEAFF
TGTGCCAGCAGCGTCGGTGGACCCGGGGCGGGCACTGAAGCTTTCTTT
>many|TRBJ1-1|TRBD1|TRBV7-6
CASSWGQGKGTEAFF
TGTGCCAGCAGCTGGGGACAGGGTAAGGGCACTGAAGCTTTCTTT
>many|TRBJ1-1|-|TRBV3-1
CASSQGTRMNTEAFF
TGTGCCAGCAGCCAAGGTACGCGGATGAACACTGAAGCTTTCTTT
>many|TRBJ1-3|-|TRBV18
CASSPLPPGSGNTIYF
TGTGCCAGCTCACCACTGCCCCCAGGAAGTGGAAACACCATATATTTT
>many|TRBJ2-2|-|TRBV27
CASSPWGGDTGELFF
TGTGCCAGCAGCCCCTGGGGAGGTGACACCGGGGAGCTGTTTTTT
>many|TRBJ2-7|TRBD2|TRBV24-1
CATSAHDSTSGSIYEQYF
TGTGCCACCAGTGCCCACGACTCGACTAGCGGGAGTATATACGAGCAGTACTTC
>few|TRBJ2-6|-|TRBV19
CASSMNGGKANVLTF
TGTGCCAGTAGTATGAACGGGGGAAAGGCCAACGTCCTGACTTTC
>-|TRBJ1-3|-|TRBV6-1
CASRSGGGKGNTIYF
TGTGCCAGCAGATCGGGAGGAGGGAAAGGAAACACCATATATTTT
>many|TRBJ2-3|-|TRBV6-1
CASRDSGNTDTQYF
TGTGCCAGCAGAGATAGCGGAAACACAGATACGCAGTATTTT
>many|TRBJ1-5|TRBD1|TRBV6-2/TRBV6-3
CASSFQRGQGANGNQPQHF
TGTGCCAGCAGTTTCCAAAGAGGACAGGGGGCAAATGGCAATCAGCCCCAGCATTTT
>-|TRBJ1-2|-|TRBV29-1
CSVEESGRVYGYTF
TGCAGCGTTGAAGAATCCGGCAGGGTCTATGGCTACACCTTC
>-|TRBJ2-2|-|TRBV2
CASSLTVAGELFF
TGTGCCAGCAGCCTCACAGTGGCCGGGGAGCTGTTTTTT
>-|TRBJ2-1|-|TRBV12-3/TRBV12-4
CASSLDTYSSYNEQFF
TGTGCCAGCAGTTTAGACACGTATAGCTCCTACAATGAGCAGTTCTTC